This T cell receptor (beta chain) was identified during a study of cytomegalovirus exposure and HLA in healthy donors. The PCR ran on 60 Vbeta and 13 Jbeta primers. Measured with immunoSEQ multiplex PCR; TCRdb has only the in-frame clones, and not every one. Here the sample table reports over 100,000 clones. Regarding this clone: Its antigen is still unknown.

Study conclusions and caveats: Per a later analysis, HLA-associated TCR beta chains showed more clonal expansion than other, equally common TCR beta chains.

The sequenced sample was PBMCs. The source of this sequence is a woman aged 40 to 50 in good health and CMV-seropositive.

The CDR3 sequence: CASSLASNEQFF. CDR3 nucleotides: TGCGCCAGCAGCTTGGCCTCGAATGAGCAGTTCTTC. The rearrangement uses TRBV5-1 and TRBJ2-1; D remains unclear. CDR1 SGHRS and CDR2 YFSETQ come from the germline V gene. CDR3 length: 12 amino acids. V lost 0 bases and J 7 bases, leaving 5 bases between the germline ends.